Listed here is a single T cell receptor (beta chain). As yet, its antigen is unknown. The data are from a study of blood T cells in healthy people across ages. Overall study results and limits: Estimated diversity, derived from one million T cells, was regarded as an underestimate.

Together with a sample-barcoded 5' primer, a J-beta primer mix was included in a second PCR lasting about 7 to 11 cycles. Through a template-switch adaptor with 12 random nucleotides, each cDNA molecule received a tag. TCRdb recomputed calls from the 5' RACE reads with MiXCR, one row per CDR3 protein. The repertoire holds roughly 1,800,000 distinct CDR3 sequences, with around 48% as singletons. The CDR3 is 18 residues long. J was trimmed by 8 bases and V by 1 base; bases with no gene match: 14. Germline values: CDR1 MNHEY, CDR2 SMNVEV (reference sequence). The clonotype was recovered from a woman aged 40 to 50 in good health. The rearrangement links TRBV27 to TRBJ2-1; 10 bases are a match to TRBD2. The sample was blood. For the CDR3, the DNA is TGTGCCAGCAGTTTATTGGGTATGGGAGCGGGGGGGCCTCATGAGCAGTTCTTC. Translation gives CASSLLGMGAGGPHEQFF.